Detailed here is one TCR beta chain. The entry originates in a study of T cell changes during pregnancy in multiple sclerosis. The method was immunoSEQ multiplex PCR; TCRdb's version includes in-frame clones alone and lacks a portion of them. Found here are around 100,000 clones, about 94% of them singletons; the top ten hold approximately 1.5%. The CDR3 extends over 20 amino acids. V lost 1 base, J lost 6 bases, and 18 bases stayed unmatched. Germline V gene sequence: CDR1 SGHRS, CDR2 YFSETQ. The V call is TRBV5-1, the J call TRBJ2-1, with 11 bases fitting TRBD2. Source: peripheral blood, taken in the third trimester of pregnancy. This receptor was taken from a female donor with multiple sclerosis, enrolled in a pregnancy study. CDR3 in amino acids: CASSLSILAGGRTPSNEQFF. Written as DNA, the CDR3 is TGCGCCAGCAGCTTGAGTATCTTAGCGGGGGGGCGCACACCGAGCAATGAGCAGTTCTTC.